These T cell receptor beta chains were read from a single sample in a study of control samples from healthy donors and cancer patients. This table comes from immunoSEQ multiplex PCR, and its TCRdb copy is limited to in-frame clones, with some not included. The table includes approximately 160,000 clones, 85% to 95% detected once. The sequenced sample was blood. Receptors were obtained from a woman in her late teens or twenties in good health. CDR3s include the opening cysteine and the closing phenylalanine or tryptophan. Each record gives: J gene, V gene, clone size, D gene, CDR3 DNA, CDR3 protein. The D gene is left open where the match is weak. Where a row states a size, it is once, few, many or the class of an expanded clone; other rows omit it.

TRBJ2-2 | TRBV2 | NA | TRBD2 | TGTGCCAGCAGTGAACAGGGACTAGCGAACACCGGGGAGCTGTTTTTT | CASSEQGLANTGELFF
TRBJ1-2 | TRBV6-2/TRBV6-3 | NA | NA | TGTGCCAGCAGTTACTCGAGGGGGAACTATGGCTACACCTTC | CASSYSRGNYGYTF
TRBJ1-6 | TRBV6-6 | NA | NA | NA | CASSSSTASYNSPLHF
TRBJ1-1 | TRBV11-2 | NA | NA | TGTGCCAGCAGCTTCGGGTCTTTAGCTGAAGCTTTCTTT | CASSFGSLAEAFF
TRBJ1-5 | TRBV6-2/TRBV6-3 | NA | NA | TGTGCCAGCAGTCCCGGTTGGAATCAGCCCCAGCATTTT | CASSPGWNQPQHF
TRBJ1-6 | TRBV3-1/TRBV3-2 | NA | NA | TGTGCCAGCAGGAAACGGAGCTCCTATAATTCACCCCTCCACTTT | CASRKRSSYNSPLHF
TRBJ2-7 | TRBV5-4 | NA | TRBD2 | TGTGCCAGCAGCCCTCCGAGGGTAGCGGGAGCCTCCGAGCAGTACTTC | CASSPPRVAGASEQYF
TRBJ1-1 | TRBV28 | NA | NA | TGTGCCAGCCTTAACCCGGGAGAACCTGAAGCTTTCTTT | CASLNPGEPEAFF
TRBJ1-2 | TRBV3-1/TRBV3-2 | NA | NA | TGTGCCAGCAGCCAAGTCTCAGGCCGGGGGGGAGGCTACACCTTC | CASSQVSGRGGGYTF
TRBJ1-5 | TRBV12-3/TRBV12-4 | NA | NA | TGTGCCAGCAGTTTCGGCAGTCAGCCCCAGCATTTT | CASSFGSQPQHF
TRBJ1-5 | TRBV10-3 | NA | NA | TGTGCCATCAGTGAGTCTCTTCAGCCCCAGCATTTT | CAISESLQPQHF
TRBJ2-2 | TRBV28 | NA | NA | TGTGCCAGCAGTTTAGGGGAAAGGGAGCTGTTTTTT | CASSLGERELFF
TRBJ2-3 | TRBV9 | once | NA | TGTGCCAGCAGCGTCGAGGATACGCAGTATTTT | CASSVEDTQYF
TRBJ1-2 | TRBV2 | once | NA | TGTGCCAGCAGGGTTAACTATGGCTACACCTTC | CASRVNYGYTF
TRBJ1-2 | TRBV5-1 | NA | NA | TGCGCCAGCAGCTTGTCAGGAGGAAACTATGGCTACACCTTC | CASSLSGGNYGYTF
TRBJ2-1 | TRBV27 | NA | TRBD1 | TGTGCCAGCAGTTTTTCCCCCGGGACAGTCAACAATGAGCAGTTCTTC | CASSFSPGTVNNEQFF
TRBJ1-3 | TRBV5-8 | NA | NA | TGTGCCAGCAGCTTGTGGGGACGGGGACCCTCTGGAAACACCATATATTTT | CASSLWGRGPSGNTIYF
TRBJ2-5 | TRBV3-1/TRBV3-2 | NA | TRBD1 | TGTGCCAGCAGCGACAATGGACAGGAAGAGACCCAGTACTTC | CASSDNGQEETQYF
TRBJ1-1 | TRBV6-4 | NA | TRBD1 | TGTGCCAGCAGTCCCCAAGGACAGGCTGAAGCTTTCTTT | CASSPQGQAEAFF
TRBJ2-2 | TRBV15 | NA | NA | TGTGCCACCAGCAGAGCCAGGGGGACTGCGAACACCGGGGAGCTGTTTTTT | CATSRARGTANTGELFF
TRBJ1-2 | TRBV5-6 | NA | NA | TGTGCCAGCTCAAGTGCCTCTAACTATGGCTACACCTTC | CASSSASNYGYTF
TRBJ2-1 | TRBV2 | few | TRBD2 | TGTGCCAGCAGTGAGCCCAGGCGGGGGAGGTCCTACAATGAGCAGTTCTTC | CASSEPRRGRSYNEQFF
TRBJ2-1 | TRBV10-1 | once | TRBD1 | TGCGCCAGCAGTGGACAGGGGGCAATACGGAGTGAGCAGTTCTTC | CASSGQGAIRSEQFF
TRBJ2-5 | TRBV5-5 | NA | NA | TGTGCCAGCAGCCTATGGGACCTCCAAGAGACCCAGTACTTC | CASSLWDLQETQYF
TRBJ1-1 | TRBV19 | NA | TRBD1 | TGTGCCAGTAGTACCGGGACAGGGGACATGAACACTGAAGCTTTCTTT | CASSTGTGDMNTEAFF
TRBJ1-4 | TRBV28 | NA | NA | TGTGCCAGCAGTCTGGCCCGCGGGGACCCTCCAGGCGGAAAACTGTTTTTT | CASSLARGDPPGGKLFF
TRBJ1-1 | TRBV5-1 | NA | NA | TGCGCCAGCAGCCTAGGGGGGGACACTGAAGCTTTCTTT | CASSLGGDTEAFF
TRBJ2-2 | TRBV5-1 | many | NA | TGCGCCAGCAGTTCCACCGGGACGGATTACGGAGGGGAGCTGTTTTTT | CASSSTGTDYGGELFF
TRBJ2-3 | TRBV7-2 | NA | TRBD2 | TGTGCCAGCAGCCCCAAATGGCTAGCGGGAGGGCCTTCGAAGCGTACGCAGTATTTT | CASSPKWLAGGPSKRTQYF
TRBJ2-3 | TRBV7-9 | NA | NA | TGTGCCAGCAGCTTAGACAGAGAGGAAGATACGCAGTATTTT | CASSLDREEDTQYF
TRBJ1-2 | TRBV2 | NA | NA | TGTGCCAGCAGGGGGTGGGCGTATGGCTACACCTTC | CASRGWAYGYTF
TRBJ2-5 | TRBV19 | NA | TRBD1 | TGTGCCAGTAGTAGACAGGGGAGAGAGACCCAGTACTTC | CASSRQGRETQYF
TRBJ1-3 | TRBV7-2 | once | NA | TGTGCCAGCAGCAGGGACATAGGAAACACCATATATTTT | CASSRDIGNTIYF
TRBJ2-7 | TRBV5-4 | NA | NA | TGTGCCAGCAGCCAGAGTACAGGTTTTGACTACGAGCAGTACTTC | CASSQSTGFDYEQYF
TRBJ2-1 | TRBV18 | NA | NA | TGTGCCAGCTCACCCCGGGGCTTGGTCCTAAGCTCCTACAATGAGCAGTTCTTC | CASSPRGLVLSSYNEQFF
TRBJ1-6 | TRBV10-3 | NA | NA | TGTGCCATCAGTGAGCCCTCGGACGCGGGTTCACCCCTCCACTTT | CAISEPSDAGSPLHF
TRBJ2-3 | TRBV4-2 | NA | NA | TGTGCCAGCAGCCATCACTTCGAGGCCCGGGGTACGCAGTATTTT | CASSHHFEARGTQYF
TRBJ2-5 | TRBV20-1 | NA | NA | TGCAGTGCTCAGGGGACCGAGACCCAGTACTTC | CSAQGTETQYF
TRBJ2-1 | TRBV12-5 | NA | TRBD1 | TGTGCTAGTGGTTTAGGGCAGGGGGCGTACAATGAGCAGTTCTTC | CASGLGQGAYNEQFF
TRBJ2-7 | TRBV7-9 | once | NA | TGTGCCAGCAGCTACCGCCCCGGGATATACTCCTACGAGCAGTACTTC | CASSYRPGIYSYEQYF
TRBJ1-2 | TRBV11-3 | NA | NA | TGTGCCAGCGTAGGAGGCTACACCTTC | CASVGGYTF
TRBJ2-1 | TRBV6-5 | once | NA | TGTGCCAGCAGTTCCAGGAGGGGGATCTACAATGAGCAGTTCTTC | CASSSRRGIYNEQFF
TRBJ1-5 | TRBV18 | NA | TRBD1 | TGTGCCAGCTCACCTAACAGGGGGGAACAGCCCCAGCATTTT | CASSPNRGEQPQHF
TRBJ1-1 | TRBV2 | NA | TRBD1 | TGTGCCAGCAGTCGACAGGGTACTGAAGCTTTCTTT | CASSRQGTEAFF
TRBJ2-7 | TRBV5-1 | NA | TRBD2 | TGCGCCAGCAGCTCACTAGCGGGGGACTACGAGCAGTACTTC | CASSSLAGDYEQYF
TRBJ1-2 | TRBV7-9 | NA | NA | TGTGCCAGCAGTCGAAATCAGGGAGGCTATGGCTACACCTTC | CASSRNQGGYGYTF
TRBJ2-5 | TRBV24-1 | NA | NA | TGTGCCACCAGTGACCGGGATCTGCAAGAGACCCAGTACTTC | CATSDRDLQETQYF